This is a list of T cell receptor beta chains from one sample in a study of T-cell memory formation after mild COVID-19. TCRdb called the 5' RACE reads again in MiXCR, with one record for every CDR3 protein. The data show a few hundred thousand distinct CDR3 sequences, around 25% seen once. The sequenced sample was PBMCs or a T cell subset sorted from them (not recorded which). The receptors shown here come from an adult woman who had mild COVID-19 (a few samples of this study predate the infection). Cell type and time point are not known. The CDR3 runs from the conserved cysteine through the conserved F or W. A D gene is named only where the DNA matches it firmly. Size values are once, few and many counts, or a class for expanded clones, and some rows have none.

j_call: TRBJ2-1; d_call: TRBD1; v_call: TRBV6-5; clone_size: NA; cdr3_nt: TGTGCCAGCAGTCAGGGACAGCTCAATGAGCAGTTCTTC; cdr3_aa: CASSQGQLNEQFF
j_call: TRBJ2-1; d_call: NA; v_call: TRBV5-1; clone_size: few; cdr3_nt: TGCGCCAGCAGCTCGAGGAGTATCTCCTACAATGAGCAGTTCTTC; cdr3_aa: CASSSRSISYNEQFF
j_call: TRBJ2-1; d_call: NA; v_call: TRBV20-1; clone_size: few; cdr3_nt: TGCAGTGCTAGAGTTGGCCCCAGCTCCTACAATGAGCAGTTCTTC; cdr3_aa: CSARVGPSSYNEQFF
j_call: TRBJ2-1; d_call: TRBD1; v_call: TRBV5-1; clone_size: few; cdr3_nt: TGCGCCAGCAGCAGAGACAGGGAAGGTGAGCAGTTCTTC; cdr3_aa: CASSRDREGEQFF
j_call: TRBJ1-2; d_call: NA; v_call: TRBV29-1; clone_size: few; cdr3_nt: TGCAGCGTTGATTATCGAAGGACAGACGGCTACACCTTC; cdr3_aa: CSVDYRRTDGYTF
j_call: TRBJ2-2; d_call: TRBD1; v_call: TRBV24-1; clone_size: NA; cdr3_nt: TGTGCCACCATGGGGACAGGGGCGGCCGGGGAGCTGTTTTTT; cdr3_aa: CATMGTGAAGELFF
j_call: TRBJ2-7; d_call: NA; v_call: TRBV11-1; clone_size: NA; cdr3_nt: TGTGCCAGCAGTATTCTGGGGAGTTCCTACGAGCAGTACTTC; cdr3_aa: CASSILGSSYEQYF
j_call: TRBJ1-2; d_call: NA; v_call: TRBV5-6; clone_size: few; cdr3_nt: TGTGCCAGCAGCTCGGGACGGTCCACTGGCTACACCTTC; cdr3_aa: CASSSGRSTGYTF
j_call: TRBJ1-2; d_call: NA; v_call: TRBV18; clone_size: NA; cdr3_nt: TGTGCCAGCTCACTAGACGTCGGCTACACCTTC; cdr3_aa: CASSLDVGYTF
j_call: TRBJ1-1; d_call: TRBD1; v_call: TRBV12-3/TRBV12-4; clone_size: NA; cdr3_nt: TGTGCCAGCAGTTTGACAGGGTTTGATTTCGAAGCTTTCTTT; cdr3_aa: CASSLTGFDFEAFF
j_call: TRBJ2-2; d_call: NA; v_call: TRBV7-3; clone_size: NA; cdr3_nt: TGTGCCAGCAGCTGGGATGGCGGGGAGCTGTTTTTT; cdr3_aa: CASSWDGGELFF
j_call: TRBJ1-4; d_call: NA; v_call: TRBV24-1; clone_size: NA; cdr3_nt: TGTGCCACCGGCAGCGGAGGTGCTAATGAAAAACTGTTTTTT; cdr3_aa: CATGSGGANEKLFF
j_call: TRBJ2-7; d_call: TRBD2; v_call: TRBV13; clone_size: NA; cdr3_nt: TGTGCCAGCAGCTTAGAAGGCGGGGGGGAAACCTCCTACGAGCAGTACTTC; cdr3_aa: CASSLEGGGETSYEQYF
j_call: TRBJ1-5; d_call: NA; v_call: TRBV20-1; clone_size: few; cdr3_nt: TGCAGTGCTAGAGATTACAGGGCAAGCAATCAGCCCCAGCATTTT; cdr3_aa: CSARDYRASNQPQHF
j_call: TRBJ2-5; d_call: NA; v_call: TRBV7-3; clone_size: NA; cdr3_nt: TGTGCCAGCAGCTCCGCGGGGAAAGAGACCCAGTACTTC; cdr3_aa: CASSSAGKETQYF
j_call: TRBJ2-7; d_call: NA; v_call: TRBV5-4; clone_size: many; cdr3_nt: TGTGCCAGCAGCTTGGCGGCGAAGAGGTCGGTGGCACTCTACGAGCAGTACTTC; cdr3_aa: CASSLAAKRSVALYEQYF
j_call: TRBJ2-7; d_call: NA; v_call: TRBV3-1; clone_size: NA; cdr3_nt: TGTGCCAGCAGACGGGGCTACGAGCAGTACTTC; cdr3_aa: CASRRGYEQYF
j_call: TRBJ2-1; d_call: TRBD2; v_call: TRBV24-1; clone_size: NA; cdr3_nt: TGTGCCACCAGTTTAGCGGGGGCAAACAATGAGCAGTTCTTC; cdr3_aa: CATSLAGANNEQFF
j_call: TRBJ2-1; d_call: NA; v_call: TRBV29-1; clone_size: NA; cdr3_nt: TGCAGCGGTAACGACAGCGGAGGAGATGAGCAGTTCTTC; cdr3_aa: CSGNDSGGDEQFF
j_call: TRBJ2-2; d_call: TRBD2; v_call: TRBV2; clone_size: NA; cdr3_nt: TGTGCCAGCAGTCAAGGGCGGGGGGTCACCGGGGAGCTGTTTTTT; cdr3_aa: CASSQGRGVTGELFF
j_call: TRBJ2-2; d_call: TRBD1; v_call: TRBV2; clone_size: NA; cdr3_nt: TGTGCCAGCAGCAGGGGGATCACCGGGGAGCTGTTTTTT; cdr3_aa: CASSRGITGELFF
j_call: TRBJ2-1; d_call: TRBD2; v_call: TRBV7-6; clone_size: few; cdr3_nt: TGTGCCAGCAGCTTAGGGACTAGCGGGAGGGCGAATGAGCAGTTCTTC; cdr3_aa: CASSLGTSGRANEQFF
j_call: TRBJ2-3; d_call: NA; v_call: TRBV4-1; clone_size: NA; cdr3_nt: TGCGCCAGCAGCCAAGATTGGTCGGGGGCGCGAAATACGCAGTATTTT; cdr3_aa: CASSQDWSGARNTQYF
j_call: TRBJ1-1; d_call: NA; v_call: TRBV20-1; clone_size: NA; cdr3_nt: TGCAGTGCTAGAAGGGGGGCCATGAACACTGAAGCTTTCTTT; cdr3_aa: CSARRGAMNTEAFF
j_call: TRBJ2-1; d_call: TRBD2; v_call: TRBV5-4; clone_size: NA; cdr3_nt: TGTGCCAGCAGCTTGACACTAGCGGGGGGGAATGAGCAGTTCTTC; cdr3_aa: CASSLTLAGGNEQFF
j_call: TRBJ1-2; d_call: TRBD1; v_call: TRBV24-1; clone_size: NA; cdr3_nt: TGTGCCACCAGTGATCAGGACAGGGGCTATGGCTACACCTTC; cdr3_aa: CATSDQDRGYGYTF
j_call: TRBJ1-5; d_call: NA; v_call: TRBV6-2/TRBV6-3; clone_size: NA; cdr3_nt: TGTGCCAGCCGGTTCCGGTCAGGGTTTCAGCCCCAGCATTTT; cdr3_aa: CASRFRSGFQPQHF
j_call: TRBJ2-5; d_call: NA; v_call: TRBV18; clone_size: few; cdr3_nt: TGTGCCAGCTCACCACCGGATTTTCGAGAGACCCAGTACTTC; cdr3_aa: CASSPPDFRETQYF
j_call: TRBJ2-7; d_call: NA; v_call: TRBV6-1; clone_size: NA; cdr3_nt: TGTGCCAGCACCGACCCGGGCCGAACCTACGAGCAGTACTTC; cdr3_aa: CASTDPGRTYEQYF
j_call: TRBJ2-3; d_call: NA; v_call: TRBV3-1; clone_size: few; cdr3_nt: TGTGCCAGCAGCCAAGGGACGGGACTTAGCACAGATACGCAGTATTTT; cdr3_aa: CASSQGTGLSTDTQYF
j_call: TRBJ2-3; d_call: NA; v_call: TRBV3-1; clone_size: few; cdr3_nt: TGTGCCAGCAGCCAATCCACAGATACGCAGTATTTT; cdr3_aa: CASSQSTDTQYF
j_call: TRBJ1-2; d_call: TRBD1; v_call: TRBV5-5; clone_size: few; cdr3_nt: TGTGCCAGCAGCTTGGGACAGGGGGATGGCTACACCTTC; cdr3_aa: CASSLGQGDGYTF
j_call: TRBJ2-1; d_call: TRBD1; v_call: TRBV10-3; clone_size: NA; cdr3_nt: TGTGCCATCAGTGGCAGGACAGGGCGCAATGAGCAGTTCTTC; cdr3_aa: CAISGRTGRNEQFF
j_call: TRBJ1-2; d_call: NA; v_call: TRBV5-6; clone_size: few; cdr3_nt: TGTGCCAGCAGCTCTGGGGGACCGATAACTAACTATGGCTACACCTTC; cdr3_aa: CASSSGGPITNYGYTF
j_call: TRBJ1-6; d_call: TRBD1; v_call: TRBV20-1; clone_size: few; cdr3_nt: TGCAGTATTAGAGAGGAAAGGGACAGCTCACCCCTCCACTTT; cdr3_aa: CSIREERDSSPLHF
j_call: TRBJ2-1; d_call: TRBD2; v_call: TRBV6-6; clone_size: few; cdr3_nt: TGTGCCAGCAGAGAGAGCGGGAGGCTTTACAATGAGCAGTTCTTC; cdr3_aa: CASRESGRLYNEQFF
j_call: TRBJ1-1; d_call: TRBD1; v_call: TRBV10-3; clone_size: few; cdr3_nt: TGTGCCACCAAAGGGGGCGAGAACACTGAAGCTTTCTTT; cdr3_aa: CATKGGENTEAFF
j_call: TRBJ1-1; d_call: NA; v_call: TRBV4-2; clone_size: NA; cdr3_nt: TGTGCCAGCAGCCAAGATGGCAGGGGAACTGAAGCTTTCTTT; cdr3_aa: CASSQDGRGTEAFF
j_call: TRBJ1-6; d_call: NA; v_call: TRBV6-1; clone_size: NA; cdr3_nt: TGTGCCAGCAGTGAGTGGGGCGCGAGGGTTAATTCACCCCTCCACTTT; cdr3_aa: CASSEWGARVNSPLHF
j_call: TRBJ2-2; d_call: TRBD2; v_call: TRBV27; clone_size: many; cdr3_nt: TGTGCCAGCAGCAGGCGAGCGGGAGGGCCGAACACCGGGGAGCTGTTTTTT; cdr3_aa: CASSRRAGGPNTGELFF
j_call: TRBJ2-5; d_call: NA; v_call: TRBV15; clone_size: few; cdr3_nt: TGTGCCACCAGCAGAGATCTACAGCACCAAGAGACCCAGTACTTC; cdr3_aa: CATSRDLQHQETQYF
j_call: TRBJ2-1; d_call: NA; v_call: TRBV7-2; clone_size: few; cdr3_nt: TGTGCCAGCAGCTTATCGTCTAGTCCGGGATTAAATGAGCAGTTCTTC; cdr3_aa: CASSLSSSPGLNEQFF
j_call: TRBJ1-1; d_call: TRBD1; v_call: TRBV4-1; clone_size: few; cdr3_nt: TGCGCCAGCAGCCTCGGGACAGCCATAGCGAACACTGAAGCTTTCTTT; cdr3_aa: CASSLGTAIANTEAFF
j_call: TRBJ1-5; d_call: NA; v_call: TRBV24-1; clone_size: many; cdr3_nt: TGTGCCACCAGTGAGAGATCAGGGAAAAGCAATCAGCCCCAGCATTTT; cdr3_aa: CATSERSGKSNQPQHF
j_call: TRBJ2-5; d_call: NA; v_call: TRBV9; clone_size: NA; cdr3_nt: TGTGCCAGCAGCGTAGCAAGGGGATTCCAAGAGACCCAGTACTTC; cdr3_aa: CASSVARGFQETQYF
j_call: TRBJ1-5; d_call: NA; v_call: TRBV10-3; clone_size: NA; cdr3_nt: TGTGCCATCAGTCGGCAAAGCAATCAGCCCCAGCATTTT; cdr3_aa: CAISRQSNQPQHF
j_call: TRBJ2-3; d_call: NA; v_call: TRBV7-9; clone_size: NA; cdr3_nt: TGTGCCAGCAGCTTAGGATTCGTGGGACCAGATACGCAGTATTTT; cdr3_aa: CASSLGFVGPDTQYF
j_call: TRBJ1-6; d_call: NA; v_call: TRBV12-3/TRBV12-4; clone_size: NA; cdr3_nt: TGTGCCAGCAGTTTCTCGGGAGAGAATTCACCCCTCCACTTT; cdr3_aa: CASSFSGENSPLHF
j_call: TRBJ2-1; d_call: NA; v_call: TRBV2; clone_size: few; cdr3_nt: TGTGCCAGCAGTGAGTCTAGCGAGGACAATGAGCAGTTCTTC; cdr3_aa: CASSESSEDNEQFF
j_call: TRBJ2-5; d_call: NA; v_call: TRBV7-3; clone_size: NA; cdr3_nt: TGTGCCAGCAGCTTATGGGGTGGGGAGACCCAGTACTTC; cdr3_aa: CASSLWGGETQYF